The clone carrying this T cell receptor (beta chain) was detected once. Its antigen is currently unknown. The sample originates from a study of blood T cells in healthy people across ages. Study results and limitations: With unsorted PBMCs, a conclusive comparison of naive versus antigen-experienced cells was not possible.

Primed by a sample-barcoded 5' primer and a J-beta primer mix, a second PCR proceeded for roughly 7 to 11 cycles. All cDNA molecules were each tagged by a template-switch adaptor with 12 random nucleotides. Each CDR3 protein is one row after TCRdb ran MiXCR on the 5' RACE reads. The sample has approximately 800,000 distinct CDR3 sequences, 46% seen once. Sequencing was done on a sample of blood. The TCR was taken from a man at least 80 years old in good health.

CDR3 in DNA: TGCAGCGCGGGACAACTTGAAGCTTTCTTT. Amino acid sequence: CSAGQLEAFF. This chain uses TRBV29-1 with TRBJ1-1; tentative D call: TRBD1 (6 bases). Germline values: CDR1 SQVTM, CDR2 ANQGSEA. The V end lost 7 bases, the J end lost 7 bases, and 10 bases lay between the germline ends. This CDR3 is 10 amino acids long.